This is a list of T cell receptor beta chains from one sample in a study of graft-versus-host responses after intestinal transplantation. These receptors have no known antigen. The protocol was immunoSEQ multiplex PCR, while the TCRdb copy is restricted to in-frame clones and leaves out a portion. Seen here are 100,000 to 120,000 clones, 93% observed once, and the top ten hold 0.4% to 0.55%. Sequences were derived from unstimulated CD8+ T cells sorted from spleen or lymph node cells, sampled before intestinal transplant. Source of these receptors: a human donor who received an intestinal transplant. Both conserved end residues are part of each CDR3. A D gene is named only where the DNA matches it firmly. The size field is filled for only some rows; it gives once, few, many or a size class.

clone size	D gene	CDR3 length	V gene	J gene	CDR3 protein	CDR3 DNA
once	NA	15	TRBV6-1	TRBJ1-1	CASSSIGRGAEKAFF	TGTGCCAGCAGCTCCATTGGGAGAGGAGCGGAAAAAGCTTTCTTT
NA	NA	12	TRBV7-9	TRBJ2-1	CASSSSGDEQFF	TGTGCCAGCAGCTCCTCGGGGGATGAGCAGTTCTTC
NA	TRBD2	16	TRBV7-9	TRBJ2-7	CASSPAEAGVSHEQYF	TGTGCCAGCAGCCCGGCGGAGGCGGGAGTGAGCCACGAGCAGTACTTC
NA	NA	12	TRBV13	TRBJ2-1	CASSLDVNEQFF	TGTGCCAGCAGCTTAGACGTTAATGAGCAGTTCTTC
NA	NA	15	TRBV7-9	TRBJ2-1	CASSSDSLRYNEQFF	TGTGCCAGCAGCTCCGACTCCCTAAGGTACAATGAGCAGTTCTTC
NA	NA	13	TRBV5-4	TRBJ2-7	CASSDLATYEQYF	TGTGCCAGCAGCGACCTAGCTACCTACGAGCAGTACTTC
NA	NA	14	TRBV2	TRBJ2-1	CASRGTLHLVEQFF	TGTGCCAGCAGAGGGACTCTACACCTTGTGGAGCAGTTCTTC
NA	NA	16	TRBV9	TRBJ2-3	CASSGDSLLSTDTQYF	TGTGCCAGCAGCGGCGACTCCCTTCTTAGCACAGATACGCAGTATTTT
once	NA	15	TRBV15	TRBJ2-1	CATSRDPQGHNEQFF	TGTGCCACCAGCAGAGACCCCCAAGGCCACAATGAGCAGTTCTTC
NA	NA	16	TRBV7-3	TRBJ2-1	CASSLMAVGGYNEQFF	TGTGCCAGCAGCCTCATGGCCGTCGGAGGGTACAATGAGCAGTTCTTC
NA	NA	17	TRBV28	TRBJ2-3	CASSLSGTPRFQDTQYF	TGTGCCAGCAGTTTATCCGGGACTCCCCGGTTCCAAGATACGCAGTATTTT
NA	NA	13	TRBV9	TRBJ1-4	CASSVGTEEKLFF	TGTGCCAGCAGCGTAGGAACAGAGGAAAAACTGTTTTTT
NA	NA	14	TRBV5-4	TRBJ2-7	CASSLAQGSYEQYF	TGTGCCAGCAGCTTGGCCCAGGGCTCCTACGAGCAGTACTTC
NA	TRBD2	17	TRBV4-1	TRBJ2-7	CASSQDTGTSGKYEQYF	TGCGCCAGCAGCCAAGATACCGGGACTAGCGGGAAGTACGAGCAGTACTTC
NA	TRBD1	16	TRBV10-2	TRBJ1-1	CASSMNEGQGFSEAFF	TGCGCCAGCAGCATGAACGAAGGACAGGGCTTCTCTGAAGCTTTCTTT
NA	NA	12	TRBV6-5	TRBJ2-1	CASSPSANEQFF	TGTGCCAGCAGCCCTAGCGCGAATGAGCAGTTCTTC
NA	NA	13	TRBV6-5	TRBJ2-1	CASSYSGRPEQFF	TGTGCCAGCAGTTACTCGGGCAGGCCGGAGCAGTTCTTC
NA	NA	13	TRBV11-2	TRBJ2-7	CASSLSGSYEQYF	TGTGCCAGCAGCTTAAGCGGATCCTACGAGCAGTACTTC
NA	NA	13	TRBV7-9	TRBJ1-1	CASSPTGGTEAFF	TGTGCCAGCAGCCCCACCGGGGGTACTGAAGCTTTCTTT
NA	NA	14	TRBV5-1	TRBJ1-4	CASSLAKRGEKLFF	TGCGCCAGCAGCTTGGCCAAGCGAGGGGAAAAACTGTTTTTT
NA	TRBD1	15	TRBV6-5	TRBJ2-2	CASSYFQQGQGELFF	TGTGCCAGCAGTTACTTCCAACAGGGGCAAGGGGAGCTGTTTTTT
NA	NA	13	TRBV27	TRBJ2-1	CASSVGLVHEQFF	TGTGCCAGCTCCGTGGGGCTAGTCCATGAGCAGTTCTTC
NA	NA	18	TRBV15	TRBJ1-1	CATSRDLILSGRETEAFF	TGTGCCACCAGCAGAGATTTGATTCTATCAGGGCGAGAAACTGAAGCTTTCTTT
NA	NA	12	TRBV6-5	TRBJ1-2	CASSSDGYGYTF	TGTGCCAGCAGTTCCGACGGCTATGGCTACACCTTC
NA	TRBD1	15	TRBV5-1	TRBJ2-7	CASSMETGGFYEQYF	TGCGCCAGCAGTATGGAGACAGGGGGCTTTTACGAGCAGTACTTC
NA	TRBD2	15	TRBV2	TRBJ2-7	CASNYRGLAIEEQYF	TGTGCCAGCAACTACAGGGGACTAGCTATAGAAGAGCAGTACTTC
NA	TRBD1	19	TRBV7-3	TRBJ1-1	CASSLLPGQGREGSTEAFF	TGTGCCAGCAGCCTCCTTCCCGGACAGGGGAGAGAGGGGTCGACCGAAGCTTTCTTT
once	TRBD2	17	TRBV10-3	TRBJ2-7	CAISGLDERAGVGEQYF	TGTGCCATCAGTGGGCTTGACGAGAGAGCGGGAGTAGGCGAGCAGTACTTC
NA	NA	14	TRBV7-6	TRBJ2-3	CASSFGMGTDTQYF	TGTGCCAGCAGCTTCGGCATGGGCACAGATACGCAGTATTTT
NA	NA	10	TRBV6-6	TRBJ2-1	CASGGNEQFF	TGTGCCAGTGGTGGGAATGAGCAGTTCTTC
NA	TRBD1	15	TRBV28	TRBJ2-7	CASSLGDRGLYEQYF	TGTGCCAGCAGCCTAGGCGACAGGGGGCTATATGAGCAGTACTTC
NA	NA	18	TRBV25-1	TRBJ2-5	CASSEYFDESNFQETQYF	TGTGCCAGCAGTGAATACTTTGATGAGTCAAACTTCCAAGAGACCCAGTACTTC
NA	NA	15	TRBV5-4	TRBJ1-5	CASSPNPGGPEPQHF	TGTGCCAGCAGCCCAAACCCGGGGGGCCCAGAGCCCCAGCATTTT
NA	TRBD2	15	TRBV5-1	TRBJ2-7	CASTGWREGHYEQYF	TGCGCCAGCACCGGGTGGCGGGAGGGCCACTACGAGCAGTACTTC
NA	TRBD1	15	TRBV7-6	TRBJ2-7	CASSLALGQGYEQYF	TGTGCCAGCAGCTTAGCCTTGGGACAGGGCTACGAGCAGTACTTC
NA	TRBD1	13	TRBV5-1	TRBJ1-1	CASSLRGTAEAFF	TGCGCCAGCAGCTTAAGAGGGACAGCTGAAGCTTTCTTT
NA	TRBD1	16	TRBV7-6	TRBJ2-2	CASSLEAGGQTGELFF	TGTGCCAGCAGCTTAGAGGCAGGGGGCCAGACCGGGGAGCTGTTTTTT
NA	NA	17	TRBV6-1	TRBJ1-5	CASSEIVWQGGNQPQHF	TGTGCCAGCAGTGAAATCGTCTGGCAGGGAGGCAATCAGCCCCAGCATTTT
once	TRBD1	15	TRBV27	TRBJ1-5	CASSSRGPSNQPQHF	TGTGCCAGCAGTTCCAGGGGGCCAAGCAATCAGCCCCAGCATTTT
NA	TRBD1	16	TRBV19	TRBJ2-7	CASSIPSDRGAYEQYF	TGTGCCAGTAGTATACCTTCGGACAGGGGAGCTTACGAGCAGTACTTC
once	TRBD2	14	TRBV27	TRBJ2-7	CASSLSGLVYEQYF	TGTGCCAGCAGTTTATCGGGACTAGTCTACGAGCAGTACTTC
NA	TRBD2	15	TRBV9	TRBJ2-3	CASSVGTRAPDTQYF	TGTGCCAGCAGCGTGGGGACTAGGGCACCCGATACGCAGTATTTT
NA	NA	14	TRBV30	TRBJ1-1	CAWSVSGRNTEAFF	TGTGCCTGGAGTGTATCCGGAAGGAACACTGAAGCTTTCTTT